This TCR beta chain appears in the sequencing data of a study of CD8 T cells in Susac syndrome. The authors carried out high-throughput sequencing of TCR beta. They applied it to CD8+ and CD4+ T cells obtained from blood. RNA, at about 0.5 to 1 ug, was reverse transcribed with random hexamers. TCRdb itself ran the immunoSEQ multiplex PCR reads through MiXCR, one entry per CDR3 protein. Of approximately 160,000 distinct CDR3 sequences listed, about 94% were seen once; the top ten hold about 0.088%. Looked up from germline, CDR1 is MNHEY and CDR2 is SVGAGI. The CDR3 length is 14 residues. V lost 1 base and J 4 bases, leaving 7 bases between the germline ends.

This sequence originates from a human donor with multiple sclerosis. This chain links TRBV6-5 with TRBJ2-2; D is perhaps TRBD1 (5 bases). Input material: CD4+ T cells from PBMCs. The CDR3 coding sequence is TGTGCCAGCAGTTACTTAGGGGCCACCGGGGAGCTGTTTTTT. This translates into CASSYLGATGELFF.